Listed below are T cell receptor beta chains from one sample, sequenced in a study of T cells after yellow fever vaccination. TCRdb re-analysed the 5' RACE reads in MiXCR, keeping a single row per CDR3 protein. The sample lists a few hundred thousand distinct CDR3 sequences, 15% to 20% occurring once. Here the sequenced sample was PBMCs, taken 15 days after the yellow fever booster vaccination. The receptors come from a man aged 25 to 40 who received the YFV17D yellow fever vaccine. The CDR3 runs from the conserved cysteine through the conserved F or W. D genes are given only for firm matches. Clone size is not always given. Where it is, it says once, few, many or a class for expanded clones.

NA	TRBV9	TRBJ2-1	TRBD2	TGTGCCAGCAGCCAAACCGGGACTAGCGGTAGGGATGAGCAGTTCTTC	CASSQTGTSGRDEQFF
NA	TRBV27	TRBJ2-7	TRBD2	TGTGCCAGCAGTCCCCTAGCGGAACTCTACAACGAGCAGTACTTC	CASSPLAELYNEQYF
few	TRBV20-1	TRBJ2-3	TRBD1	TGCAGTGCGACAGGGGTGGGGGGAAGCACAGATACGCAGTATTTT	CSATGVGGSTDTQYF
NA	TRBV10-3	TRBJ2-5	NA	TGTGCCACCCGGCAGGATCCTGAGGTAGAGACCCAGTACTTC	CATRQDPEVETQYF
few	TRBV7-2	TRBJ2-3	TRBD1	TGTGCCAGCAGCTCCCAGCAGGGGGCATCAGATACGCAGTATTTT	CASSSQQGASDTQYF
NA	TRBV29-1	TRBJ2-1	TRBD2	TGCAGCGTTCGAGCGGGAGATCTTAATGAGCAGTTCTTC	CSVRAGDLNEQFF
few	TRBV5-6	TRBJ2-5	TRBD1	TGTGCCAGCAGCTACGGGACAGGGGTCCAAGAGACCCAGTACTTC	CASSYGTGVQETQYF
few	TRBV7-6	TRBJ2-7	TRBD1	TGTGCCAGCAGCTTAAACGGACAGGGGGCCAAGTACTTC	CASSLNGQGAKYF
NA	TRBV20-1	TRBJ2-1	NA	TGCAGTGCTAGAGACTTCGGGTCGGAGCAGTTCTTC	CSARDFGSEQFF
NA	TRBV5-1	TRBJ1-1	NA	TGCGCCAGCAGCCAAGGACAGCAAAAAAACACTGAAGCTTTCTTT	CASSQGQQKNTEAFF
few	TRBV27	TRBJ1-6	NA	TGTGCCAGCAGTTTCAGGGACTCCTATAATTCACCCCTCCACTTT	CASSFRDSYNSPLHF
few	TRBV7-2	TRBJ2-3	NA	TGTGCCAGCAGCGCGGACAGAAACCCCACAGATACGCAGTATTTT	CASSADRNPTDTQYF
few	TRBV7-2	TRBJ2-2	TRBD2	TGTGCCAGCAGCCAACTAGCGGGAGGGATCAACACCGGGGAGCTGTTTTTT	CASSQLAGGINTGELFF
NA	TRBV10-3	TRBJ2-1	NA	TGTGCCATCAGTGAGCGAGGGGGCAATGAGCAGTTCTTC	CAISERGGNEQFF
few	TRBV5-1	TRBJ2-5	NA	TGCGCCAGCAGCATCGGCAGGGGCGTTCAAGAGACCCAGTACTTC	CASSIGRGVQETQYF
few	TRBV6-5	TRBJ2-1	TRBD2	TGTGCCAGCAGTTACTGGCGGGGGTCCTACAATGAGCAGTTCTTC	CASSYWRGSYNEQFF
few	TRBV15	TRBJ2-1	NA	TGTGCCACCAGCGGTAATTCCCCCCCCCGCTCCTACAATGAGCAGTTCTTC	CATSGNSPPRSYNEQFF
few	TRBV5-1	TRBJ2-2	TRBD1	TGCGCCAGCAGCTTTTCAGGGGGTGACACCGGGGAGCTGTTTTTT	CASSFSGGDTGELFF
few	TRBV7-2	TRBJ2-7	TRBD2	TGTGCCAGCAGATCAACTAGCGGAGCCACCTACGAGCAGTACTTC	CASRSTSGATYEQYF
NA	TRBV12-3/TRBV12-4	TRBJ2-7	TRBD1	TGTGCCAGCGCGAACTCAGGGGGTCTGAGTGAGCAGTACTTC	CASANSGGLSEQYF
NA	TRBV10-2	TRBJ2-7	NA	TGCGCCAGTCTAGCAGCCTACGAGCAGTACTTC	CASLAAYEQYF
NA	TRBV27	TRBJ2-3	TRBD2	TGTGCCAGCGTAAGCGGGGGGGTCACGCAGTATTTT	CASVSGGVTQYF
many	TRBV7-2	TRBJ2-3	NA	TGTGCCAGCAGCTTGTTTTCAGGGGCGGATACGCAGTATTTT	CASSLFSGADTQYF
few	TRBV12-3/TRBV12-4	TRBJ1-2	NA	TGTGCCAGCATTCTCAGGGGTGTTAACTATGGCTACACCTTC	CASILRGVNYGYTF
once	TRBV10-3	TRBJ2-1	NA	TGTGCCATCAGTGAGTCTGGTATTCCCTACAATGAGCAGTTCTTC	CAISESGIPYNEQFF
NA	TRBV11-2	TRBJ2-4	NA	TGTGCCAGCAGCTCCCCTCTAGCCAAAAACATTCAGTACTTC	CASSSPLAKNIQYF
NA	TRBV20-1	TRBJ2-3	TRBD2	TGCAGTGTCCTACGGGCTAGCGGTACCACAGATACGCAGTATTTT	CSVLRASGTTDTQYF
few	TRBV5-1	TRBJ2-2	NA	TGCGCCACAAGAACGGGAAACACCGGGGAGCTGTTTTTT	CATRTGNTGELFF
NA	TRBV11-2	TRBJ2-3	TRBD2	TGTGCCAGCAGCCCCCTGACTAGCGGGAGGGCCAGGAATACGCAGTATTTT	CASSPLTSGRARNTQYF
NA	TRBV7-2	TRBJ2-5	TRBD2	TGTGCCAGCAGCATGGGACTAGCGGGAAGCGAGACCCAGTACTTC	CASSMGLAGSETQYF
few	TRBV24-1	TRBJ2-1	TRBD2	TGTGCCACCAGTGATACCGTAGCGGGAGAGACTCACAATGAGCAGTTCTTC	CATSDTVAGETHNEQFF
NA	TRBV12-3/TRBV12-4	TRBJ2-1	TRBD2	TGTGCCAGCACCCCCCGGACTAGCGGGGGCACAATGCAGTTCTTC	CASTPRTSGGTMQFF